These 15 T cell receptor beta chains were all obtained from the same sample, sequenced in a study of human thymus T cells. Data came from immunoSEQ multiplex PCR; TCRdb stores just in-frame clones and leaves some out. The profile shows 78,000 or so clones, approximately 96% of them singletons. Thymus pieces cut out during corrective heart surgery were the tissue that was used. The sequencing sample was made of thymus tissue. The origin of the receptors is a boy younger than two with a congenital heart defect but otherwise immunologically healthy.

The rearrangement joins TRBV19 to TRBJ1-2, with D hard to call. Germline V lookup: CDR1 LNHDA, CDR2 SQIVND (reference sequence). The germline V and J ends were trimmed by 7 bases and 6 bases, with 15 bases remaining between them. This CDR3 region has 13 residues. CDR3 sequence: CASTGRPFDGYTF. CDR3 coding DNA: TGTGCCAGTACCGGTAGGCCCTTTGATGGCTACACCTTC.

The chain links TRBV19 to TRBJ1-1, with 10 bases matching TRBD1. The CDR3 spans 16 residues. The germline V gene encodes CDR1 LNHDA and CDR2 SQIVND (reference sequence). The ends lost 3 bases at V and 1 base at J; junction bases unmatched: 5. The DNA for the CDR3 is TGTGCCAGTAGTATGATGGACAGGGGGGAGAACACTGAAGCTTTCTTT. It codes for CASSMMDRGENTEAFF.

This chain connects TRBV15 to TRBJ1-5, with 7 bases matching TRBD1. The CDR3 extends over 19 amino acids. Germline assignment: CDR1 LNHNV and CDR2 YYDKDF (reference sequence). The trim removed 0 bases at V and 0 bases at J, leaving 11 bases unmatched. This chain's CDR3 is CATSRDGGEGAYSNQPQHF. DNA of the CDR3: TGTGCCACCAGCAGAGATGGCGGTGAGGGGGCCTATAGCAATCAGCCCCAGCATTTT. The entire variable domain, with the rest obtained from reference TRBV15 and TRBJ1-5, is as follows: DAMVIQNPRYQVTQFGKPVTLSCSQTLNHNVMYWYQQKSSQAPKLLFHYYDKDFNNEADTPDNFQSRRPNTSFCFLDIRSPGLGDTAMYLCATSRDGGEGAYSNQPQHFGDGTRLSIL.

The chain uses TRBV4-1 and TRBJ2-5; the D is unclear. CDR3 length: 14 residues. V was clipped by 0 bases and J by 2 bases, with 7 bases between them. Germline assignment: CDR1 MGHRA and CDR2 YSYEKL. In DNA, the CDR3 is TGCGCCAGCAGCCAAGAGGCCAGGCAAGAGACCCAGTACTTC. It yields the protein CASSQEARQETQYF.

V is TRBV6-1 and J is TRBJ1-3; D is unresolved. The CDR3 is 17 amino acids. V was pared by 0 bases and J by 2 bases, with 14 bases between. Per germline, CDR1 MNHNS and CDR2 SASEGT. CDR3 sequence: CASSEARGDRPGNTIYF. The DNA for the CDR3 is TGTGCCAGCAGTGAAGCGCGGGGAGATCGACCTGGAAACACCATATATTTT.

The chain combines TRBV4-2 with TRBJ2-2; no clear D gene. This CDR3 comprises 17 residues. Looked up from germline, CDR1 is LGHNA and CDR2 is YNFKEQ. V was cut by 0 bases and J by 2 bases, with 13 bases left in between. For the CDR3, the DNA is TGTGCCAGCAGCCAAGATTTTTTTAGGCTTAACACCGGGGAGCTGTTTTTT. It is translated as CASSQDFFRLNTGELFF.

The CDR3: CATNRDRVLRQYF. The CDR3 DNA follows: TGTGCCACAAACCGGGACAGGGTCCTAAGGCAGTACTTC. V usage is TRBV6-5 and J usage is TRBJ2-7, with 9 bases aligning to TRBD1. Germline values: CDR1 MNHEY, CDR2 SVGAGI. V was pared by 10 bases and J by 9 bases, with 13 bases of the junction left unmatched. The CDR3 contains 13 residues.

The chain combines TRBV15 with TRBJ2-1; TRBD2 matches at 7 bases. CDR1 and CDR2 from the germline V gene are LNHNV and YYDKDF (reference sequence). V shed 2 bases and J 7 bases; nucleotides not matched to a gene: 14. The CDR3 spans 17 residues. The CDR3 loop is CATSRPFTSERRNEQFF. The CDR3 DNA reads TGTGCCACCAGCAGACCGTTTACTAGCGAAAGGAGGAATGAGCAGTTCTTC.

In its sample, this clone was seen once. This chain joins TRBV4-2 and TRBJ2-1; 10 nucleotides match TRBD2. The ends lost 4 bases at V and 0 bases at J; junction bases unmatched: 15. The CDR3 length is 20 residues. Germline V gene data show CDR1 as LGHNA and CDR2 as YNFKEQ. The CDR3 DNA sequence: TGTGCCAGCAGCCTGGAACTAGCGGGACCACCCCGTTTCTCCTACAATGAGCAGTTCTTC. Translated, it gives CASSLELAGPPRFSYNEQFF.

The chain recombines TRBV4-2 with TRBJ2-3; D possibly corresponds to TRBD2 (5 bases). With 1 base removed from V and 3 bases from J, the gap between germline ends came to 23 bases. From germline, CDR1 is LGHNA and CDR2 YNFKEQ. There are 19 residues in the CDR3. CDR3 nucleotides: TGTGCCAGCAGCCAAGTAAGGGAGCTCTCTAGGCCTTATACAGATACGCAGTATTTT. Encoded protein: CASSQVRELSRPYTDTQYF.

The chain employs TRBV4-1 and TRBJ1-1, with D uncertain. V lost 0 bases and J lost 4, with 9 bases in between. This CDR3 contains 14 residues. The germline V gene encodes CDR1 MGHRA and CDR2 YSYEKL. CDR3: CASSQDQEGTEAFF. CDR3 DNA: TGCGCCAGCAGCCAAGATCAGGAGGGCACTGAAGCTTTCTTT.

This clone was counted once. The chain employs TRBV11-3 and TRBJ2-4, with 12 bases fitting TRBD2. The CDR3 is 16 residues long. The germline gives CDR1 SGHNT, CDR2 YENEEA. V shed 4 bases and J 6 bases; nucleotides not matched to a gene: 7. DNA for the CDR3: TGTGCCAGCAGCTCCGGACTAGCGGGGCTTGGAAACATTCAGTACTTC. Amino acid sequence: CASSSGLAGLGNIQYF.

The count of this clone is one. The gene calls are TRBV15 and TRBJ2-7; no definite D call. The CDR3 contains 16 residues. Trimming shortened V by 0 bases and J by 6 bases, and 18 bases separated the two germline ends. CDR1 is LNHNV and CDR2 is YYDKDF in the germline V gene (reference sequence). The CDR3 DNA reads as TGTGCCACCAGCAGAGATCAATGTAGATTCCCTCCCGAGCAGTACTTC. Amino acid sequence: CATSRDQCRFPPEQYF. The full variable domain, in which reference TRBV15 and TRBJ2-7 provide the parts outside the CDR3, is DAMVIQNPRYQVTQFGKPVTLSCSQTLNHNVMYWYQQKSSQAPKLLFHYYDKDFNNEADTPDNFQSRRPNTSFCFLDIRSPGLGDTAMYLCATSRDQCRFPPEQYFGPGTRLTVT.

This chain connects TRBV7-6 to TRBJ2-2, with D tentatively TRBD1 (7 bases). Germline CDR1 and CDR2: SGHVS and FNYEAQ. The CDR3 loop spans 14 amino acids. Trimming left V 4 bases short and J 7 bases short, with 13 bases between. The CDR3 nucleotides read TGTGCCAGCAGCTCGCAGGGGGGTTACGGGGAGCTGTTTTTT. Translation: CASSSQGGYGELFF.

This chain uses TRBV4-2 with TRBJ2-2; 10 bases align to TRBD1. The germline V gene encodes CDR1 LGHNA and CDR2 YNFKEQ. The length of the CDR3 is 16 residues. V dropped 6 bases and J dropped 3; count of bases not matched to a gene: 7. The CDR3 DNA sequence: TGTGCCAGCAGTCCGGGACAGGGGTCCCACACCGGGGAGCTGTTTTTT. It codes for CASSPGQGSHTGELFF.